This TCR beta chain was recovered during a study of OX40 agonist ivuxolimab in advanced cancers. For the study at large: Past anti-PD-1, anti-PD-L1 or anti-CTLA-4 therapy was accepted, and 30% to 45% had received some.

Turning to this clone: Its antigen is currently unknown.

Repertoires were generated with immunoSEQ multiplex PCR, while TCRdb's copy carries only in-frame clones and drops some. The sample contains about 90,000 clones, around nine tenths of which appear only once. CDR3 length equals 14 residues. Germline V gene data show CDR1 as SGHAT and CDR2 as FQNNGV. Trimming stripped 4 bases from V and 5 bases from J, with 14 bases between. Study outcomes and limitations: With doses of 0.1 to 3.0 mg/kg, CD4+ and CD8+ blood T cells had undergone clonal expansion by week 6. In general, CD8+ T cells held more expanded clones than CD4+ did, on average. Some nonresponders also had low normalized T-cell clonal expansion.

This sequence originates from an adult with an advanced solid tumor such as melanoma, head and neck, liver or kidney cancer. The genes are TRBV11-2 and TRBJ1-1; TRBD1 is a possible D gene (6 bases). The sample consisted of CD4+ or CD8+ T cells sorted from blood, taken in a trial of the OX40 agonist ivuxolimab. CDR3 in amino acids: CASSWGLRGTEAFF. The CDR3, as DNA: TGTGCCAGCAGCTGGGGACTCAGGGGAACTGAAGCTTTCTTT.